This TCR beta chain was documented in a study of technical replicates of blood from several donors. The assay was immunoSEQ multiplex PCR, and TCRdb's table has in-frame clones only and misses some. The profile shows around 69,000 clones, approximately 86% of them singletons. Germline values: CDR1 MDHEN, CDR2 SYDVKM. This CDR3 region has 17 residues. J was trimmed by 0 bases and V by 2 bases; bases with no gene match: 2. J is TRBJ2-1 and V is TRBV28; 12 bases agree with TRBD2. Input material: PBMCs. This TCR came from a human donor in good health. Some clones in this sample may be carry-over from other donors' samples. The CDR3 sequence is CASSLLAGGSSYNEQFF. CDR3 nucleotide sequence: TGTGCCAGCAGTTTACTAGCGGGAGGGAGCTCCTACAATGAGCAGTTCTTC.